These 17 T cell receptor beta chains came from one sample sequenced in a study of shared clonotypes between healthy human individuals. Sequenced by immunoSEQ multiplex PCR; TCRdb stores in-frame clones only, minus some. The table has some 200,000 clones, 65% to 70% seen once; the top ten hold around 10%. Specimen: memory CD4+ T cells sorted from blood. The sample's subset: CD45RA-negative fraction. Source of these receptors: a man aged 25 to 45 in good health.

In this sample, this clone turned up a few times. The chain is built from TRBV25-1 and TRBJ1-5; tentative D call: TRBD1 (6 bases). V was trimmed by 5 bases and J by 7 bases, leaving 21 bases between them. Germline V lookup: CDR1 MGHDK, CDR2 SYGVNS. The CDR3 covers 16 residues. CDR3 sequence: CASSPPGARMGQPQHF. For the CDR3, the DNA is TGTGCCAGCAGTCCTCCGGGGGCGAGGATGGGCCAGCCCCAGCATTTT.

The chain links TRBV15 to TRBJ1-2, with D maybe TRBD1 (5 bases). The CDR3 is 15 amino acids. V dropped 5 bases and J dropped 0 bases, with 13 bases sitting between them. CDR1 and CDR2 (germline): LNHNV, YYDKDF (reference sequence). CDR3 DNA sequence: TGTGCCACCAGCGAACCGGGGGGAGCTAACTATGGCTACACCTTC. This encodes CATSEPGGANYGYTF.

This clone was counted ten times or more. The rearrangement links TRBV4-3 to TRBJ2-7, with 7 bases matching TRBD2. Trimming took 1 base from V and 4 from J; bases not matched to a gene: 4. This CDR3 has 14 amino acids. The germline gives CDR1 LGHNA, CDR2 YSLEER. The CDR3 DNA follows: TGCGCCAGCAGCCAAGTGATCGGGAGGTACGAGCAGTACTTC. Its protein is CASSQVIGRYEQYF.

The V call is TRBV29-1, the J call TRBJ2-1; 8 bases match TRBD2. There are 18 residues in the CDR3. Germline V gene lookup returns CDR1 SQVTM and CDR2 ANQGSEA. V shed 3 bases and J 4 bases; nucleotides not matched to a gene: 17. DNA for the CDR3: TGCAGCGTTGATGGGGTGGTGGCTAGCGGGCCTGAATACAATGAGCAGTTCTTC. Translation gives CSVDGVVASGPEYNEQFF.

The chain is built from TRBV28 and TRBJ1-2; D is unclear. Trimming removed 8 bases from V and 1 base from J, with 8 bases in between. Germline V gene data show CDR1 as MDHEN and CDR2 as SYDVKM. The CDR3 totals 12 residues. The DNA for the CDR3 is TGTGCCAGCTCATCAAGTAACTATGGCTACACCTTC. The encoded protein is CASSSSNYGYTF.

V is TRBV7-9 and J is TRBJ2-1, with D possibly being TRBD1 or TRBD2 (5 bases each). V was cut by 1 base and J by 6 bases, with 19 bases left in between. The CDR3 runs to 17 residues. Looked up from germline, CDR1 is SEHNR and CDR2 is FQNEAQ (reference sequence). The CDR3 nucleotides read TGTGCCAGCAGCTTAGTTGGTAGGGGAGACGCTTCCAATGAGCAGTTCTTC. Translation gives CASSLVGRGDASNEQFF.

Only a few counts were recorded for this clone. The chain has TRBV27 and TRBJ2-2; tentatively, D is TRBD2 (5 bases). The germline V and J ends were trimmed by 6 bases and 0 bases, with 11 bases remaining between them. Germline CDR1 is MNHEY and CDR2 is SMNVEV (reference sequence). The CDR3 is 15 residues long. The CDR3 DNA reads TGTGCCAGCAGGCCCCGGGGTCCGAACACCGGGGAGCTGTTTTTT. Amino acids: CASRPRGPNTGELFF.

This chain links TRBV15 with TRBJ2-1; D is tentatively TRBD1 or TRBD2 (5 bases each). V was shortened by 5 bases and J by 0 bases, with 14 bases between the two germline ends. Germline CDR1 is LNHNV and CDR2 is YYDKDF (reference sequence). This CDR3 is built from 16 residues. The CDR3 spells CATSPLGVSSYNEQFF. In nucleotides, the CDR3 is TGTGCCACCAGCCCCTTGGGGGTAAGCTCCTACAATGAGCAGTTCTTC.

The V call is TRBV5-4, the J call TRBJ1-1; D is perhaps TRBD1 (6 bases). This CDR3 has 14 residues. Germline V gene lookup returns CDR1 SGHNT and CDR2 YYREEE (reference sequence). The ends were cut back, 4 bases at V and 3 bases at J, with 13 bases in the middle. The CDR3: CASSLGGADTEAFF. Written as DNA, the CDR3 is TGTGCCAGCAGCCTTGGGGGCGCCGACACTGAAGCTTTCTTT.

This clone came up a few times. The J gene is TRBJ2-2, the V gene TRBV7-2; 8 bases agree with TRBD1. CDR1 and CDR2 from the germline V gene are SGHTA and FQGNSA. V dropped 0 bases and J dropped 5; count of bases not matched to a gene: 5. This CDR3 comprises 16 residues. The CDR3 here is CASSLATGVWTGELFF. CDR3 nucleotide sequence: TGTGCCAGCAGCTTAGCGACAGGGGTGTGGACCGGGGAGCTGTTTTTT.

The chain recombines TRBV2 with TRBJ2-7; the match to TRBD2 covers 10 bases. V shed 7 bases, J shed 7 bases, and the junction held 10 bases outside the gene matches. CDR3 length: 14 amino acids. Germline CDR1 SNHLY, CDR2 FYNNEI. This CDR3 reads CASTLAGGLSEQYF. CDR3 DNA sequence: TGTGCCAGCACCTTAGCGGGAGGTCTTTCGGAGCAGTACTTC.

In this sample, this clone turned up once. This sequence joins TRBV16 and TRBJ1-3, with D uncertain. The V end was cut by 2 bases, the J end by 4 bases, with 6 bases between. The V gene's germline CDR1 is KGHSY and CDR2 FQNENV. This CDR3 comprises 13 residues. CDR3 sequence reads: CASSQGRGNTIYF. The CDR3 DNA reads as TGTGCCAGCAGCCAAGGACGGGGAAACACCATATATTTT.

The J gene is TRBJ2-2, the V gene TRBV20-1; D ambiguous. The CDR3 is 11 amino acids. The germline gives CDR1 DFQATT, CDR2 SNEGSKA (reference sequence). V lost 1 base and J 8 bases, leaving 5 bases between the germline ends. The DNA of the CDR3 is TGCAGTGCTAGAGGAAAAGGGGAGCTGTTTTTT. This encodes CSARGKGELFF.

V usage is TRBV5-4 and J usage is TRBJ1-1; TRBD1 might be the D (5 bases). V was pared by 5 bases and J by 5 bases, with 13 bases between. Germline V CDR1 and CDR2: SGHNT, YYREEE (reference sequence). The length of the CDR3 is 13 residues. In nucleotides, the CDR3 is TGTGCCAGCAGACTTGGGGGAGGAACTGAAGCTTTCTTT. Encoded protein: CASRLGGGTEAFF.

This clone was seen only a few times. The chain carries TRBV12-5 and TRBJ2-2, with D perhaps matching TRBD1 or TRBD2 (5 bases each). Germline CDR1 reads LGHNT; CDR2 reads FRNRAP. The CDR3 has 17 amino acids. Between the trimmed V and J ends, which lost 0 bases and 4 bases, there was a span of 15 bases. The CDR3 region is CASGLVRGERGTGELFF. CDR3 coding DNA: TGTGCTAGTGGTTTGGTAAGAGGGGAACGAGGCACCGGGGAGCTGTTTTTT.

This clone was seen more than once but under ten times. This chain joins TRBV7-2 and TRBJ2-7; unclear D gene. V lost 1 base and J lost 5, with 3 bases in between. CDR3 size: 11 residues. Germline V gene data show CDR1 as SGHTA and CDR2 as FQGNSA. The CDR3 here is CASSLGNEQYF. In DNA form, the CDR3 reads TGTGCCAGCAGCTTAGGAAACGAGCAGTACTTC.

V is TRBV18 and J is TRBJ1-4, with TRBD1 identical over 10 bases. Per germline, CDR1 KGHSH and CDR2 LQKENI. With V trimmed by 5 bases and J by 7 bases, 7 bases remained unmatched. The CDR3 is 15 amino acids. The CDR3 region is CASSKTGGGSEKLFF. The CDR3 region has the DNA TGTGCCAGCTCAAAGACAGGGGGCGGAAGTGAAAAACTGTTTTTT.